In this sample, the clone carrying this T cell receptor beta chain turned up a few times. The antigen is unknown. The record originates from a study of beta chain features in type 1 diabetes. Trimming stripped 2 bases from V and 3 bases from J, with 14 bases between. CDR3 length: 15 residues. The germline CDR1 and CDR2 sequences are SGHRS and YFSETQ. The whole isolated RNA underwent reverse transcription, so sequencing captured expressed TCRB transcripts. The method was immunoSEQ multiplex PCR; TCRdb's version includes in-frame clones alone and lacks a portion of them. The table shows about 160,000 clones, with 10% occurring only once. The study, taken as a whole, reports: Within each of all four CD4+ subsets, Type 1 diabetes patients had TCRB CDR3s that were moderately but significantly shorter.

The chain has TRBV5-1 and TRBJ1-1; TRBD1 might be the D (6 bases). The sample comprised central memory CD4+ T cells from blood. The clonotype was recovered from a man aged 25 to 45 with type 1 diabetes. CDR3 coding DNA: TGCGCCAGCAGCTTCGGGGGGCGGGCGGACACTGAAGCTTTCTTT. Its translation: CASSFGGRADTEAFF.